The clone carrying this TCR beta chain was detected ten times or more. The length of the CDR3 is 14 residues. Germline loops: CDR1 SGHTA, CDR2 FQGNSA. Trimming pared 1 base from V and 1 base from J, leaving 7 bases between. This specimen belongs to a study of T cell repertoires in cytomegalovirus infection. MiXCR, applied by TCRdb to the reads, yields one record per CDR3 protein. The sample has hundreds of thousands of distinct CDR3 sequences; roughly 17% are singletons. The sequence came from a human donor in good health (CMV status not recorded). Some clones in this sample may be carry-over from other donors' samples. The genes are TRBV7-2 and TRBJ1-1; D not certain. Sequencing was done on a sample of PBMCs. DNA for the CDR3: TGTGCCAGCAGCTTAGGGAATACGAACACTGAAGCTTTCTTT. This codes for CASSLGNTNTEAFF.